The clone carrying this TCR beta chain was detected a few times. Its antigen is not known. The data stem from a study of identical twins' blood T cells. Sample barcodes were added at both library ends during cDNA synthesis. Per the original data handling: Each donor had about 90,000 to nearly 500,000 clonotypes. Each CDR3 protein is one row after TCRdb ran MiXCR on the 5' RACE reads. For this entry, the V and J calls and clone size follow TCRdb and not the study's own pipeline. The sample includes 400,000 or so distinct CDR3 sequences, approximately 30% of them seen just once. Donors were six healthy women in three monozygous twin pairs. V was clipped by 1 base and J by 3 bases, with 12 bases between them. The germline V gene encodes CDR1 LGHNT and CDR2 FRNRAP. The CDR3 extends over 15 amino acids. Findings and limits, study-wide: Twins reportedly had markedly more similar V usage than unrelated donors, even among out-of-frame TCRbeta clonotypes.

The source of this sequence is a woman aged 18-55 years in good health. The chain uses TRBV12-5 and TRBJ1-1; perhaps TRBD1 as D (5 bases). Sequenced material: PBMCs. The CDR3 bases are TGTGCTAGTGGTTTGGGGACGGTCAGGGACACTGAAGCTTTCTTT. Its protein is CASGLGTVRDTEAFF. Looking up the rest from reference TRBV12-5 and TRBJ1-1 gives the full variable domain: DARVTQTPRHKVTEMGQEVTMRCQPILGHNTVFWYRQTMMQGLELLAYFRNRAPLDDSGMPKDRFSAEMPDATLATLKIQPSEPRDSAVYFCASGLGTVRDTEAFFGQGTRLTVV.